A selection of T cell receptor beta chains follows, all from one sample in a study of response to subunit inactivated influenza vaccine. A single record per CDR3 protein comes from TCRdb applying MiXCR to the RT-PCR reads. The repertoire includes 650,000 or so distinct CDR3 sequences, 14% of them detected once, and approximately 7.6% sits in the top ten. This sample comprised PBMCs from blood, obtained 14 days before vaccination. These receptor sequences come from a man aged 45-65 years who received an inactivated influenza vaccine. Both conserved end residues are part of each CDR3. Each record gives: V gene, D gene, clone size, J gene, CDR3 DNA, CDR3 protein. The D gene is left open where the match is weak. Not every row has a clone size; where given, it reads once, few, many or a size class.

V gene: TRBV12-3/TRBV12-4; D gene: .; clone size: many; J gene: TRBJ2-3; CDR3 DNA: TGTGCCAGCCGAGCAGGGCCACACACAGATACGCAGTATTTT; CDR3 protein: CASRAGPHTDTQYF
V gene: TRBV3-1; D gene: .; clone size: .; J gene: TRBJ2-7; CDR3 DNA: TGTGCCAGCAGCCAAGGTGGCAGAAGCTCCTACGAGCAGTACTTC; CDR3 protein: CASSQGGRSSYEQYF
V gene: TRBV25-1; D gene: .; clone size: .; J gene: TRBJ1-2; CDR3 DNA: TGTGCCAGCAGTGTCGGGACGTGGAGCTATGGCTACACCTTC; CDR3 protein: CASSVGTWSYGYTF
V gene: TRBV10-3; D gene: .; clone size: few; J gene: TRBJ1-2; CDR3 DNA: TGTGCCATCTGGACGCCCTCGAAAGGCTACACCTTC; CDR3 protein: CAIWTPSKGYTF
V gene: TRBV7-2; D gene: TRBD1; clone size: few; J gene: TRBJ1-1; CDR3 DNA: TGTGCCAGCAGCTTAGGGTCCCGAGGGGGCGCTTTCTTT; CDR3 protein: CASSLGSRGGAFF
V gene: TRBV12-3/TRBV12-4; D gene: TRBD2; clone size: .; J gene: TRBJ2-1; CDR3 DNA: TGTGCCAGCAGACTTGGGTGGCTAGCGGGAGAGCAGTTCTTC; CDR3 protein: CASRLGWLAGEQFF
V gene: TRBV6-2/TRBV6-3; D gene: TRBD2; clone size: many; J gene: TRBJ2-7; CDR3 DNA: TGTGCCAGCAGTCCCGCTTCGTGGACTAGCGGAGTCTACGAGCAGTACTTC; CDR3 protein: CASSPASWTSGVYEQYF
V gene: TRBV4-3; D gene: TRBD2; clone size: few; J gene: TRBJ2-4; CDR3 DNA: TGCGCCAGCAGCAAGTCCACTAGCGGGGGTTCAGACATTCAGTACTTC; CDR3 protein: CASSKSTSGGSDIQYF
V gene: TRBV29-1; D gene: TRBD1; clone size: many; J gene: TRBJ2-5; CDR3 DNA: TGCAGCGTTGAAGACTCCACAGTGACAGGGAGTTTAGAGACCCAGTACTTC; CDR3 protein: CSVEDSTVTGSLETQYF
V gene: TRBV15; D gene: .; clone size: many; J gene: TRBJ2-1; CDR3 DNA: TGTGCCACCAGCAGAGATCAGGGGCAGGTCAATGAGCAGTTCTTC; CDR3 protein: CATSRDQGQVNEQFF
V gene: TRBV5-1; D gene: .; clone size: .; J gene: TRBJ2-5; CDR3 DNA: TGCGCCAGCAGCTTTCCGGGCCCCGTGCAGTACTTC; CDR3 protein: CASSFPGPVQYF
V gene: TRBV5-1; D gene: .; clone size: many; J gene: TRBJ2-1; CDR3 DNA: TGCGCCAGCAGCTTGCCTGCGGGGCTGGGACTTGTATCCTACAATGAGCAGTTCTTC; CDR3 protein: CASSLPAGLGLVSYNEQFF
V gene: TRBV12-3/TRBV12-4; D gene: .; clone size: .; J gene: TRBJ2-5; CDR3 DNA: TGTGCCAGCAGTTCGACAAACCAAGAGACCCAGTACTTC; CDR3 protein: CASSSTNQETQYF
V gene: TRBV7-2; D gene: TRBD2; clone size: few; J gene: TRBJ2-4; CDR3 DNA: TGTGCCAGCAGCTTAAGAGCGGGAGTCATCGGAAACATTCAGTACTTC; CDR3 protein: CASSLRAGVIGNIQYF
V gene: TRBV4-3; D gene: .; clone size: .; J gene: TRBJ1-1; CDR3 DNA: TGCGCCAGCAGCCAGGAGGGAAGGGCGACTGAAGCTTTCTTT; CDR3 protein: CASSQEGRATEAFF
V gene: TRBV18; D gene: .; clone size: few; J gene: TRBJ2-5; CDR3 DNA: TGTGCCAGCTCACCACCGAGAGCTCAAGCGCAAGAGACCCAGTACTTC; CDR3 protein: CASSPPRAQAQETQYF
V gene: TRBV28; D gene: TRBD2; clone size: few; J gene: TRBJ2-5; CDR3 DNA: TGTGCCAGCAGCAACTATGCCCCGACAGAGGGACTAGCGGGGTGGAAGACCCAGTACTTC; CDR3 protein: CASSNYAPTEGLAGWKTQYF
V gene: TRBV29-1; D gene: .; clone size: many; J gene: TRBJ2-1; CDR3 DNA: TGCAGCGTTGAAGCGGGAGCTGGTAATGAGCAGTTCTTC; CDR3 protein: CSVEAGAGNEQFF
V gene: TRBV4-1; D gene: .; clone size: few; J gene: TRBJ2-3; CDR3 DNA: TGCGCCAGCAGCCAATTCGGACAGTCTAGCACAGATACGCAGTATTTT; CDR3 protein: CASSQFGQSSTDTQYF
V gene: TRBV5-4; D gene: .; clone size: .; J gene: TRBJ2-3; CDR3 DNA: TGTGCCAGCAGCTTGGAGGCAGACCGGAGCGATACGCAGTATTTT; CDR3 protein: CASSLEADRSDTQYF
V gene: TRBV11-2; D gene: TRBD1; clone size: many; J gene: TRBJ2-7; CDR3 DNA: TGTGCCAGCAGCTTATCAGACAGGGGAACCTACGAGCAGTACTTC; CDR3 protein: CASSLSDRGTYEQYF
V gene: TRBV18; D gene: .; clone size: few; J gene: TRBJ2-5; CDR3 DNA: TGTGCCAGCTCACCACCGGACACGGAAGAGACCCAGTACTTC; CDR3 protein: CASSPPDTEETQYF
V gene: TRBV20-1; D gene: TRBD1; clone size: few; J gene: TRBJ1-2; CDR3 DNA: TGCAGTGCTAGAGCCTTAGGACAGGGGGCGTTTGGCTACACCTTC; CDR3 protein: CSARALGQGAFGYTF
V gene: TRBV11-2; D gene: TRBD2; clone size: .; J gene: TRBJ2-1; CDR3 DNA: TGTGCCAGCAGCTTAGCCAGGACTAGCGGGAGGGATGAGCAGTTCTTC; CDR3 protein: CASSLARTSGRDEQFF
V gene: TRBV5-1; D gene: TRBD1; clone size: few; J gene: TRBJ2-7; CDR3 DNA: TGCGCCAGCAGCTTGAGGTTGACAGGGAAGAACGAGCAGTACTTC; CDR3 protein: CASSLRLTGKNEQYF
V gene: TRBV12-3/TRBV12-4; D gene: .; clone size: .; J gene: TRBJ2-1; CDR3 DNA: TGTGCCAGCAGTTTACCCCCAGTTGGGCTGGCCTACAATGAGCAGTTCTTC; CDR3 protein: CASSLPPVGLAYNEQFF
V gene: TRBV20-1; D gene: TRBD1; clone size: many; J gene: TRBJ2-1; CDR3 DNA: TGCAGTGCTAGAGATGGAGGGACAGGGAACAATGAGCAGTTCTTC; CDR3 protein: CSARDGGTGNNEQFF
V gene: TRBV4-2; D gene: .; clone size: many; J gene: TRBJ2-1; CDR3 DNA: TGTGCCAGCAGCCAAACGACAGGTTACAATGAGCAGTTCTTC; CDR3 protein: CASSQTTGYNEQFF
V gene: TRBV29-1; D gene: .; clone size: .; J gene: TRBJ2-3; CDR3 DNA: TGCAGCGTTGAGGAGGGTGGGGATACGCAGTATTTT; CDR3 protein: CSVEEGGDTQYF
V gene: TRBV20-1; D gene: TRBD2; clone size: many; J gene: TRBJ2-7; CDR3 DNA: TGCAGTGCTAGAGATCGCACTAGCGGGGGTCTCTACGAGCAGTACTTC; CDR3 protein: CSARDRTSGGLYEQYF
V gene: TRBV4-1; D gene: .; clone size: few; J gene: TRBJ1-5; CDR3 DNA: TGCGCCAGCAGCCAAGGGATTTTCAGGGGTAGCAATCAGCCCCAGCATTTT; CDR3 protein: CASSQGIFRGSNQPQHF
V gene: TRBV6-5; D gene: TRBD2; clone size: .; J gene: TRBJ2-2; CDR3 DNA: TGTGCCAGCAGTTACCTACTGGGCGGACTAGCGGCGAGCACCGGGGAGCTGTTTTTT; CDR3 protein: CASSYLLGGLAASTGELFF
V gene: TRBV2; D gene: .; clone size: .; J gene: TRBJ2-7; CDR3 DNA: TGTGCCAGCAGTGAAGGGATGCAAACCTACGAGCAGTACTTC; CDR3 protein: CASSEGMQTYEQYF
V gene: TRBV15; D gene: .; clone size: .; J gene: TRBJ2-1; CDR3 DNA: TGTGGCACCAGCAGAGAGGGCAGCTCCTACAATGAGCAGTTCTTC; CDR3 protein: CGTSREGSSYNEQFF
V gene: TRBV12-3/TRBV12-4; D gene: TRBD1; clone size: .; J gene: TRBJ2-1; CDR3 DNA: TGTGCCAGCACCCCGAGATCGGACAGGGAAAATAATGAGCAGTTCTTC; CDR3 protein: CASTPRSDRENNEQFF
V gene: TRBV7-2; D gene: TRBD2; clone size: few; J gene: TRBJ2-7; CDR3 DNA: TGTGCCAGCAGCACACTAGCGGGAGGGCTCTCGAAGTACTTC; CDR3 protein: CASSTLAGGLSKYF
V gene: TRBV27; D gene: .; clone size: .; J gene: TRBJ2-7; CDR3 DNA: TGTGCCAGCAGTTTATCGCCCATACATTCGAACGAGCAGTACTTC; CDR3 protein: CASSLSPIHSNEQYF
V gene: TRBV10-3; D gene: .; clone size: .; J gene: TRBJ2-5; CDR3 DNA: TGTGCCACCACCCGGGACACGGATCAAGAGACCCAGTACTTC; CDR3 protein: CATTRDTDQETQYF
V gene: TRBV5-1; D gene: .; clone size: .; J gene: TRBJ1-3; CDR3 DNA: TGCGCCAGCAGCTTGGGACTGAACTCTGGAAACACCATATATTTT; CDR3 protein: CASSLGLNSGNTIYF
V gene: TRBV7-9; D gene: .; clone size: few; J gene: TRBJ2-7; CDR3 DNA: TGTGCCAGCAGCTCCTTCCAGGGAATCGGGGAGCAGTACTTC; CDR3 protein: CASSSFQGIGEQYF
V gene: TRBV28; D gene: TRBD2; clone size: .; J gene: TRBJ2-1; CDR3 DNA: TGTGCCAGCAGCCCCTTTAGCGGGAGGGCGGGCAATGAGCAGTTCTTC; CDR3 protein: CASSPFSGRAGNEQFF
V gene: TRBV6-2/TRBV6-3; D gene: TRBD2; clone size: few; J gene: TRBJ2-3; CDR3 DNA: TGTGCCAGCAGTTACTCGCCGACTAGCGGATCCTACACAGATACGCAGTATTTT; CDR3 protein: CASSYSPTSGSYTDTQYF
V gene: TRBV4-1; D gene: .; clone size: many; J gene: TRBJ2-7; CDR3 DNA: TGCGCCAGCAGCCGGGGCCCCACTGCCACCTACGAGCAGTACTTC; CDR3 protein: CASSRGPTATYEQYF
V gene: TRBV3-1; D gene: .; clone size: .; J gene: TRBJ2-5; CDR3 DNA: TGTGCCAGCAGCCTCCGGACAAGACAAGAGACCCAGTACTTC; CDR3 protein: CASSLRTRQETQYF
V gene: TRBV29-1; D gene: .; clone size: .; J gene: TRBJ1-6; CDR3 DNA: TGCAGCGTTGTAGGGGGTAGTTCACCCCTCTACTTT; CDR3 protein: CSVVGGSSPLYF
V gene: TRBV7-2; D gene: .; clone size: .; J gene: TRBJ1-2; CDR3 DNA: TGTGCCAGCAGCTTAACCCCCAGAGGCAGATCCCCCTATGGCTACACCTTC; CDR3 protein: CASSLTPRGRSPYGYTF
V gene: TRBV5-5; D gene: .; clone size: .; J gene: TRBJ2-2; CDR3 DNA: TGTGCCAGCAGCTACGCGGGGAGATACACCGGGGAGCTGTTTTTT; CDR3 protein: CASSYAGRYTGELFF
V gene: TRBV2; D gene: .; clone size: few; J gene: TRBJ2-2; CDR3 DNA: TGTGCCAGCAGTGAACAGGGGATTTTCACCGGGGAGCTGTTTTTT; CDR3 protein: CASSEQGIFTGELFF
V gene: TRBV4-1; D gene: TRBD2; clone size: .; J gene: TRBJ2-2; CDR3 DNA: TGCGCCAGCAGCCGCCTAACGGGGGGTTCGAACACCGGGGAGCTGTTTTTT; CDR3 protein: CASSRLTGGSNTGELFF
V gene: TRBV6-1; D gene: .; clone size: .; J gene: TRBJ2-5; CDR3 DNA: TGTGCCAGCAGTACAGCGGAAGAGACCCAGTACTTC; CDR3 protein: CASSTAEETQYF
V gene: TRBV27; D gene: .; clone size: .; J gene: TRBJ2-4; CDR3 DNA: TGTGCCAGCAGTCTTGGGGGCCAAAACATTCAGTACTTC; CDR3 protein: CASSLGGQNIQYF
V gene: TRBV19; D gene: TRBD1; clone size: many; J gene: TRBJ1-1; CDR3 DNA: TGTGCCAGTAGTATACAGGGGGCAGGTGAAGCTTTCTTT; CDR3 protein: CASSIQGAGEAFF
V gene: TRBV2; D gene: .; clone size: few; J gene: TRBJ2-1; CDR3 DNA: TGTGCCAGCAGTGACCCGGGACGAAAGCAGTTCTTC; CDR3 protein: CASSDPGRKQFF
V gene: TRBV10-3; D gene: .; clone size: few; J gene: TRBJ2-5; CDR3 DNA: TGTGCCATCAGTGACAGGGGGGCCCAAGAGACCCAGTACTTC; CDR3 protein: CAISDRGAQETQYF
V gene: TRBV12-3/TRBV12-4; D gene: .; clone size: many; J gene: TRBJ1-4; CDR3 DNA: TGTGCCAGCAGTCTGGGGACGGCTAATGAAAAACTGTTTTTT; CDR3 protein: CASSLGTANEKLFF